The 23 T cell receptor beta chains listed next were all sequenced from one sample in a study of beta chain features in type 1 diabetes. The investigators reverse transcribed all of the isolated RNA, so they sequenced expressed TCRB transcripts. Assay: immunoSEQ multiplex PCR; the TCRdb copy retains only in-frame clones and omits some. In the table there are 220,000 or so clones, 68% of which are singletons. The sequenced sample was naive CD4+ T cells from blood. These receptors came from a man aged 25-40 years in good health.

The rearrangement links TRBV29-1 to TRBJ2-1; 9 bases align to TRBD2. CDR1 is SQVTM and CDR2 is ANQGSEA in the germline V gene. The CDR3 contains 13 residues. The J segment lost 7 bases and the V segment lost 7 bases, leaving 8 bases of the junction unmatched. The CDR3 DNA reads as TGCAGCGCTGGGACTAGCTGGGGGAATGAGCAGTTCTTC. Translated: CSAGTSWGNEQFF.

J is TRBJ1-2 and V is TRBV29-1; no clear D gene. The V end was cut by 3 bases, the J end by 5 bases, with 10 bases between. Germline V gene lookup returns CDR1 SQVTM and CDR2 ANQGSEA. This CDR3 is 12 amino acids long. Here the CDR3 DNA reads TGCAGCGTTGACAGGCTGTTTTATGGCTACACCTTC. It encodes CSVDRLFYGYTF.

The rearrangement uses TRBV5-1 and TRBJ2-1, with 12 bases fitting TRBD2. CDR1 SGHRS and CDR2 YFSETQ come from the germline V gene. With 3 bases clipped from V and 1 base from J, the junction kept 5 bases outside the gene matches. The CDR3 runs 17 residues. The CDR3 sequence: CASSSTLAGGSYNEQFF. Written as DNA, the CDR3 is TGCGCCAGCAGCTCGACACTAGCGGGGGGTTCCTACAATGAGCAGTTCTTC.

The chain has TRBV2 and TRBJ2-1, with D perhaps matching TRBD1 (5 bases). Trimming shortened V by 5 bases and J by 2 bases, and 13 bases separated the two germline ends. This CDR3 spans 15 amino acids. The germline V gene encodes CDR1 SNHLY and CDR2 FYNNEI. DNA of the CDR3: TGTGCCAGCAGTCTTGACAGCGTTACCTACAATGAGCAGTTCTTC. Translated, it gives CASSLDSVTYNEQFF.

V and J are TRBV29-1 and TRBJ2-7, with D possibly matching TRBD2 (6 bases). V lost 6 bases and J 6 bases, leaving 18 bases between the germline ends. The V gene's germline CDR1 is SQVTM and CDR2 ANQGSEA. The CDR3 totals 13 residues. The CDR3, as DNA: TGCAGCGTGGGGGGAACCCAGGTACGCGAGCAGTACTTC. As protein: CSVGGTQVREQYF.

This chain joins TRBV30 and TRBJ2-4; unclear D gene. Trimming removed 3 bases from V and 4 bases from J, with 10 bases in between. From germline, CDR1 is GTSNPN and CDR2 SVGIG (reference sequence). The CDR3 loop spans 13 amino acids. Here the CDR3 DNA reads TGTGCCTGGAGCCCGGGCCCGAAAAACATTCAGTACTTC. Translated, it gives CAWSPGPKNIQYF.

CDR3 bases: TGTGCCAGCAGCTACAGCGGGTTAGAGACCCAGTACTTC. It encodes CASSYSGLETQYF. This chain connects TRBV6-6 to TRBJ2-5; D is perhaps TRBD2 (6 bases). Looked up from germline, CDR1 is MNHNY and CDR2 is SVGAGI (reference sequence). This CDR3 spans 13 amino acids. Trimming took off 6 bases at V and 4 bases at J, with 12 bases between the two ends.

CDR3 amino acids: CAWSQRLAGGSEQFF. The CDR3 nucleotides are TGTGCCTGGAGCCAAAGACTAGCGGGTGGCAGTGAGCAGTTCTTC. The rearrangement links TRBV30 to TRBJ2-1; TRBD2 matches at 10 bases. J gave up 9 bases and V 3 bases, and 11 bases lay outside the gene matches. Per the germline V gene, CDR1 is GTSNPN and CDR2 is SVGIG (reference sequence). This CDR3 is 15 amino acids long.

The V and J genes are TRBV7-2 and TRBJ2-7, with TRBD2 matching over 7 bases. There are 15 residues in the CDR3. With V trimmed by 3 bases and J by 3 bases, 8 bases remained unmatched. Looked up from germline, CDR1 is SGHTA and CDR2 is FQGNSA. CDR3 nucleotide sequence: TGTGCCAGCAGCTTTGGTCTAGCGGTGAACTACGAGCAGTACTTC. This encodes CASSFGLAVNYEQYF. The entire variable domain, with the rest obtained from reference TRBV7-2 and TRBJ2-7, is as follows: GAGVSQSPSNKVTEKGKDVELRCDPISGHTALYWYRQSLGQGLEFLIYFQGNSAPDKSGLPSDRFSAERTGGSVSTLTIQRTQQEDSAVYLCASSFGLAVNYEQYFGPGTRLTVT.

The chain uses TRBV7-9 and TRBJ1-6; 9 bases match TRBD1. J was trimmed by 10 bases and V by 1 base; bases with no gene match: 17. This CDR3 is 19 amino acids long. CDR1 SEHNR and CDR2 FQNEAQ come from the germline V gene (reference sequence). The CDR3 loop is CASSLDLEGQGWKRSPLHF. For the CDR3, the DNA is TGTGCCAGCAGCTTAGACTTAGAGGGACAGGGTTGGAAGCGGTCACCCCTCCACTTT. Based on the CDR3 plus reference TRBV7-9 and TRBJ1-6, the full variable domain is DTGVSQNPRHKITKRGQNVTFRCDPISEHNRLYWYRQTLGQGPEFLTYFQNEAQLEKSRLLSDRFSAERPKGSFSTLEIQRTEQGDSAMYLCASSLDLEGQGWKRSPLHFGNGTRLTVT.

This chain connects TRBV29-1 to TRBJ2-3; D possibly corresponds to TRBD2 (5 bases). This CDR3 is 14 amino acids long. With 7 bases removed from V and 0 bases from J, the gap between germline ends came to 14 bases. CDR1 is SQVTM, CDR2 ANQGSEA, per germline. The CDR3 bases are TGCAGCGGCTCCGGGATCCCAAGCACAGATACGCAGTATTTT. The encoded protein is CSGSGIPSTDTQYF.

The chain employs TRBV7-9 and TRBJ2-7; no clear D. CDR3 length: 12 residues. V dropped 5 bases and J dropped 4 bases, with 9 bases sitting between them. Germline loops: CDR1 SEHNR, CDR2 FQNEAQ (reference sequence). The CDR3 loop is CASSTTVYEQYF. In nucleotides, the CDR3 is TGTGCCAGCAGCACGACCGTTTACGAGCAGTACTTC.

V is TRBV11-2 and J is TRBJ2-5, with no clear D. Trimming took 5 bases from V and 4 from J, leaving 11 bases between them. The CDR3 extends over 13 amino acids. Germline lookup yields CDR1 SGHAT and CDR2 FQNNGV. The CDR3 sequence is CASSVGPRETQYF. The CDR3 DNA sequence: TGTGCCAGCAGCGTGGGCCCTCGAGAGACCCAGTACTTC.

A word on this clone: Other DNA sequences in the sample encode the same CDR3. The rearrangement uses TRBV4-3 and TRBJ2-1; TRBD1 matches at 7 bases. Germline V gives CDR1 LGHNA, CDR2 YSLEER. The length of the CDR3 is 15 residues. Trimming removed 1 base from V and 3 bases from J; junction bases left unmatched: 3. The CDR3, as DNA: TGCGCCAGCAGCCAAGGGGGGACAGTCTACAATGAGCAGTTCTTC. Amino acid sequence: CASSQGGTVYNEQFF.

This clone was detected a few times. The V and J genes are TRBV13 and TRBJ1-3; D is uncertain. The CDR3 sequence is 12 residues long. Germline CDR1 reads PRHDT; CDR2 reads FYEKMQ (reference sequence). The V end was cut by 5 bases, the J end by 3 bases, with 5 bases between. DNA for the CDR3: TGTGCCAGCAGCCGCCTTGGAAACACCATATATTTT. This gives the protein CASSRLGNTIYF.

The J gene is TRBJ1-1, the V gene TRBV30, with D maybe TRBD1 (5 bases). CDR1 GTSNPN and CDR2 SVGIG come from the germline V gene (reference sequence). This CDR3 comprises 12 residues. V was clipped by 4 bases and J by 6 bases, with 12 bases between them. The CDR3 DNA sequence: TGTGCCTGGAATTTCGTAGGGGCTGAAGCTTTCTTT. It translates to CAWNFVGAEAFF.

The rearrangement links TRBV30 to TRBJ1-1; D unresolved. Germline V gene data show CDR1 as GTSNPN and CDR2 as SVGIG (reference sequence). The CDR3 is 13 residues long. Trimming cost V 1 base and J 5 bases, with 11 bases left between them. As DNA, the CDR3 is TGTGCCTGGAGTGGGCGCAGGACGACTGAAGCTTTCTTT. Protein: CAWSGRRTTEAFF.

A few counts support this clone. The chain recombines TRBV29-1 with TRBJ2-1, with TRBD2 matching over 15 bases. The V and J ends lost 4 bases and 8 bases, in that order; junction bases with no gene match: 0. Germline lookup yields CDR1 SQVTM and CDR2 ANQGSEA. This CDR3 is 13 amino acids long. Here the CDR3 reads CSVGTSGRDEQFF. The DNA for the CDR3 is TGCAGCGTTGGGACTAGCGGGAGGGATGAGCAGTTCTTC.

The CDR3 loop is CAATRYNEQFF. CDR3 bases: TGTGCGGCGACTAGGTACAATGAGCAGTTCTTC. The chain carries TRBV30 and TRBJ2-1, with D possibly being TRBD2 (6 bases). Germline CDR1 and CDR2: GTSNPN and SVGIG (reference sequence). The CDR3 is made up of 11 amino acids. Full variable domain (outside the CDR3, taken from reference TRBV30 and TRBJ2-1): SQTIHQWPATLVQPVGSPLSLECTVEGTSNPNLYWYRQAAGRGLQLLFYSVGIGQISSEVPQNLSASRPQDRQFILSSKKLLLSDSGFYLCAATRYNEQFFGPGTRLTVL.

This chain uses TRBV5-1 with TRBJ2-5; 12 bases fit TRBD2. CDR3 length: 15 amino acids. V was pared by 0 bases and J by 4 bases, with 1 base of the junction left unmatched. CDR1 and CDR2 from the germline V gene are SGHRS and YFSETQ. CDR3 nucleotides: TGCGCCAGCAGCTTGGAACTAGCGGGAGGAGAGACCCAGTACTTC. Protein: CASSLELAGGETQYF.

The chain employs TRBV7-2 and TRBJ2-1, with 7 bases identical to TRBD2. CDR1 is SGHTA, CDR2 FQGNSA, per germline. This CDR3 region has 15 residues. V shed 2 bases, J shed 2 bases, and the junction held 3 bases outside the gene matches. The CDR3 bases are TGTGCCAGCAGCTTAAGGCGGGAGACCTACAATGAGCAGTTCTTC. Translation: CASSLRRETYNEQFF.

Of note for this clone: Other DNA sequences within the sample encode an identical CDR3. This chain uses TRBV29-1 with TRBJ2-3; no clear D. The V end was cut by 4 bases, the J end by 5 bases, with 4 bases between. The CDR3 has 10 residues. Looked up from germline, CDR1 is SQVTM and CDR2 is ANQGSEA. The CDR3 is CSVGGDTQYF. In DNA form, the CDR3 reads TGCAGCGTTGGGGGAGATACGCAGTATTTT.

The rearrangement links TRBV7-2 to TRBJ1-6; no reliable D call. The V end lost 6 bases, the J end lost 11 bases, and 14 bases lay between the germline ends. The CDR3 runs 13 residues. Germline V lookup: CDR1 SGHTA, CDR2 FQGNSA. The CDR3 loop is CASSSQQDTPLHF. The CDR3 DNA reads TGTGCCAGCAGTTCCCAGCAAGATACACCCCTCCACTTT.